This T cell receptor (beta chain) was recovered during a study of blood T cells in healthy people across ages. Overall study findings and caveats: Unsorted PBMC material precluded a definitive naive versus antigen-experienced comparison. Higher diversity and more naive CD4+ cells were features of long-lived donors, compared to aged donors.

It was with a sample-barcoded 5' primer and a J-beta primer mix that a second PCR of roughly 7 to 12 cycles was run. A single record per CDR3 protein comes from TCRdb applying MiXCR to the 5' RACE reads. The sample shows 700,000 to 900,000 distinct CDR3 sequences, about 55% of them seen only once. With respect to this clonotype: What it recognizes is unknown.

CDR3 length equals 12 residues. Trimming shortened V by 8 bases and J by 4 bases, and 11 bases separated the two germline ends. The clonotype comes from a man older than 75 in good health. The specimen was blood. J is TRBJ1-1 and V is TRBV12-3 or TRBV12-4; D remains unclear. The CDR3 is CASGPGGTEAFF. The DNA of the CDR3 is TGTGCCAGCGGGCCAGGAGGCACTGAAGCTTTCTTT.